Each of the 15 T cell receptor beta chains below was sequenced from the same sample in a study of blood T cell repertoires in COVID-19. Only in-frame clones appear in the TCRdb table, and some are missing; sequencing was by immunoSEQ multiplex PCR. The table records some 490,000 clones, around 85% of them present only once. Sequenced material: PBMCs or T cells enriched from blood (not recorded which). These receptors all come from a woman in her sixties or seventies who had recovered from COVID-19.

V is TRBV4-2 and J is TRBJ2-1; 8 bases fit TRBD2. J was trimmed by 10 bases and V by 4 bases; bases with no gene match: 6. The CDR3 extends over 13 amino acids. From germline, CDR1 is LGHNA and CDR2 YNFKEQ. CDR3 in DNA: TGTGCCAGCAGCCGGAAGACTAGCGTAGAGCAGTTCTTC. This sequence encodes CASSRKTSVEQFF.

The rearrangement uses TRBV9 and TRBJ2-3; D is perhaps TRBD1 (6 bases). V lost 0 bases to trimming and J lost 0 bases, with 11 bases between them. In germline, CDR1 is SGDLS, CDR2 YYNGEE. This CDR3 region has 16 residues. CDR3 nucleotide sequence: TGTGCCAGCAGCGTAGGATCAGGGGATAGCACAGATACGCAGTATTTT. Translating it yields CASSVGSGDSTDTQYF.

The chain carries TRBV10-3 and TRBJ1-6, with D possibly TRBD1 on 6 matching bases. Germline-derived CDR1 and CDR2 are ENHRY and SYGVKD. This CDR3 contains 13 residues. The V gene lost 4 bases and the J gene lost 7 bases, with 8 bases spanning the gap. The CDR3 loop is CAISGTDNSPLHF. The CDR3 region has the DNA TGTGCCATCAGTGGGACAGACAATTCACCCCTCCACTTT.

This chain connects TRBV27 to TRBJ1-3; possibly TRBD1 for D (5 bases). The CDR3 loop spans 15 amino acids. With 3 bases removed from V and 0 bases from J, the gap between germline ends came to 9 bases. Germline V lookup: CDR1 MNHEY, CDR2 SMNVEV (reference sequence). For the CDR3, the DNA is TGTGCCAGCAGTTTGGGGGGAAACTCTGGAAACACCATATATTTT. Amino acid sequence: CASSLGGNSGNTIYF.

The V gene is TRBV3-1 (or the pseudogene TRBV3-2), the J gene TRBJ2-7; possible D gene TRBD1, 6 bases. Trimming stripped 2 bases from V and 7 bases from J, with 18 bases between. The CDR3 extends over 15 amino acids. Germline V CDR1 and CDR2: LGHDT, YNNKEL (reference sequence). The CDR3 sequence is CASSQQGHSNDEQYF. The DNA of the CDR3 is TGTGCCAGCAGCCAACAGGGGCACTCTAATGATGAGCAGTACTTC.

This chain connects TRBV14 to TRBJ2-1, with a tentative D call TRBD2 (6 bases). This CDR3 contains 17 residues. V was trimmed by 2 bases and J by 3 bases, leaving 17 bases between them. From germline, CDR1 is SGHDN and CDR2 FVKESK. The chain's CDR3 is CASSQSPGESNYNEQFF. DNA of the CDR3: TGTGCCAGCAGCCAATCGCCGGGGGAATCCAACTACAATGAGCAGTTCTTC.

The chain has TRBV28 and TRBJ2-7, with 10 bases fitting TRBD2. The CDR3 spans 14 residues. From germline, CDR1 is MDHEN and CDR2 SYDVKM. V shed 2 bases and J 7 bases; nucleotides not matched to a gene: 5. Written as DNA, the CDR3 is TGTGCCAGCAGTTTACACCAACTAGCGGGGGAGCAGTACGTC. It encodes CASSLHQLAGEQYV.

This clone was counted between two and nine times. Written as DNA, the CDR3 is TGTGCCAGCAGCTTAGCCGGGGGAAGGGAAAAACTGTTTTTT. Protein product: CASSLAGGREKLFF. The chain joins TRBV11-2 to TRBJ1-4, with D possibly TRBD1 on 5 matching bases. The germline V and J ends were trimmed by 1 base and 8 bases, with 11 bases remaining between them. The CDR3 runs 14 residues. Germline CDR1 is SGHAT and CDR2 is FQNNGV.

The gene calls are TRBV6-5 and TRBJ2-1; a weak D match, TRBD1 (5 bases). Trimming shortened V by 5 bases and J by 8 bases, and 19 bases separated the two germline ends. CDR1 and CDR2 from the germline V gene are MNHEY and SVGAGI. This CDR3 region has 15 residues. The CDR3 sequence is CASSTTRRPRDEQFF. The CDR3 coding sequence is TGTGCCAGCAGTACAACACGAAGGCCCAGGGATGAGCAGTTCTTC.

This chain connects TRBV27 to TRBJ1-1; 10 bases match TRBD1. The CDR3 has 15 residues. The germline gives CDR1 MNHEY, CDR2 SMNVEV (reference sequence). Unmatched junction bases numbered 6, after V lost 6 bases and J lost 2 bases. This CDR3 reads CASSPGQGYNTEAFF. CDR3 sequence (DNA): TGTGCCAGCAGCCCGGGACAGGGGTATAACACTGAAGCTTTCTTT.

This sequence joins TRBV15 and TRBJ1-2; 10 bases are shared with TRBD1. This CDR3 region has 17 residues. Trimming at V came to 1 base and at J to 3 bases, leaving 8 bases not matched to a gene. Germline V lookup: CDR1 LNHNV, CDR2 YYDKDF (reference sequence). The CDR3 here is CATSRGGTGALYYGYTF. The CDR3 DNA is TGTGCCACCAGCAGAGGGGGGACAGGGGCGTTATACTATGGCTACACCTTC.

The chain is built from TRBV10-3 and TRBJ2-7, with TRBD2 matching over 9 bases. After removal of 8 bases from V and 7 bases from J, the junction contained 12 bases not matched to a gene. The CDR3 is made up of 14 amino acids. Germline V gene lookup returns CDR1 ENHRY and CDR2 SYGVKD. CDR3 sequence (DNA): TGTGCCATCGCGACTAGCGGAGGTTCTCGGGAGCAGTACTTC. Translation: CAIATSGGSREQYF.

The chain links TRBV9 to TRBJ2-3, with 9 bases aligning to TRBD1. This CDR3 has 15 amino acids. Germline V gene sequence: CDR1 SGDLS, CDR2 YYNGEE. The V and J ends lost 3 bases and 5 bases, in that order; junction bases with no gene match: 7. CDR3 sequence reads: CASSDRGRERDTQYF. In nucleotides, the CDR3 is TGTGCCAGCAGCGACAGGGGGCGTGAACGAGATACGCAGTATTTT.

Worth noting for this clone: Other nucleotide sequences in the sample specify the same CDR3. The chain carries TRBV15 and TRBJ2-3; 12 bases match TRBD1. The trim removed 1 base at V and 4 bases at J, leaving 3 bases unmatched. Germline CDR1 is LNHNV and CDR2 is YYDKDF (reference sequence). CDR3 length: 16 residues. DNA for the CDR3: TGTGCCACCAGCAGAGCTGGGACAGGGGGCGCAGATACGCAGTATTTT. Protein product: CATSRAGTGGADTQYF.

The chain employs TRBV7-2 and TRBJ1-3; TRBD1 agrees at 8 bases. CDR1 is SGHTA and CDR2 is FQGNSA in the germline V gene. The V segment lost 1 base and the J segment 4 bases; nucleotides outside the gene matches: 0. This CDR3 comprises 14 residues. CDR3 amino acids: CASSLDRGGNTIYF. In DNA form, the CDR3 reads TGTGCCAGCAGCTTAGACAGGGGGGGAAACACCATATATTTT.